The 2 T cell receptor beta chains given below trace back to one sample, sequenced in a study of blood T cell repertoires in COVID-19. Produced via immunoSEQ multiplex PCR; TCRdb's table is partial and in-frame only. This sample carries approximately 250,000 clones, roughly 85% of them seen once, and the ten largest clones take approximately 9.1%. Input material: PBMCs or T cells enriched from blood (not recorded which). Receptors were obtained from a woman in her forties or fifties with acute COVID-19.

The chain joins TRBV4-1 to TRBJ1-5, with unresolved D. V lost 4 bases, J lost 3 bases, and 13 bases lay in between. Germline CDR1 reads MGHRA; CDR2 reads YSYEKL. The length of the CDR3 is 15 residues. The CDR3 protein is CASSLLAAVNQPQHF. The CDR3 nucleotides read TGCGCCAGCAGCCTCTTGGCCGCGGTCAATCAGCCCCAGCATTTT.

CDR3 residues: CASSRQGPRSSYNSPLHF. CDR3 DNA sequence: TGTGCCAGCAGTCGACAGGGGCCTAGAAGCTCCTATAATTCACCCCTCCACTTT. The rearrangement uses TRBV7-2 and TRBJ1-6, with TRBD1 matching over 8 bases. This CDR3 region has 18 residues. Germline V lookup: CDR1 SGHTA, CDR2 FQGNSA. V shed 6 bases, J shed 0 bases, and the junction held 10 bases outside the gene matches.